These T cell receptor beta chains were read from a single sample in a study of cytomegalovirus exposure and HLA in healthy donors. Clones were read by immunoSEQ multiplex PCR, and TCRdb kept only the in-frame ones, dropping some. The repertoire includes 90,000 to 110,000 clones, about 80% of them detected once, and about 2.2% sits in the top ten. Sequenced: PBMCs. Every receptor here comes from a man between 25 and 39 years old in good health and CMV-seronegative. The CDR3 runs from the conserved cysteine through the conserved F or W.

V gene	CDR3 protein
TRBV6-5	CASSVRGDSYNEQFF
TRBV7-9	CASSLRRDRGRRTEAFF
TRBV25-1	CASSDGGQGAYEQYF
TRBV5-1	CASSFSRDRGTEAFF
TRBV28	CASSGQLNSPLHF
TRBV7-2	CASSFGQTNTEAFF
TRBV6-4	CASPQGQGQETQYF
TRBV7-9	CASRMAGPGRTGELFF
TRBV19	CASSINGVNTEAFF
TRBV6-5	CASRAGTDTDTQYF
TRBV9	CASSVRWQGYGYTF
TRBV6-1	CASSELFEAGLNIQYF
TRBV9	CASSRGTGDYEQYF